These T cell receptor beta chains were read from a single sample in a study of T cells in Graves' hyperthyroidism and ophthalmopathy. TCRdb re-derived calls from the multiplex PCR reads in MiXCR, one entry per CDR3 protein. Here the sample spans around 580,000 distinct CDR3 sequences, over 15% being singletons. The material sequenced was blood. The receptors originated from a woman younger than 30 with Graves' hyperthyroidism. CDR3s include the opening cysteine and the closing phenylalanine or tryptophan. D genes are given only for firm matches. Rows may omit the clone size; those that give it use once, few, many or a size class.

abundance,j_gene,v_gene,d_gene,CDR3aa,CDR3nt
few,TRBJ2-3,TRBV20-1,.,CSARNPDTTDTQYF,TGCAGTGCTAGGAACCCGGACACTACAGATACGCAGTATTTT
many,TRBJ2-5,TRBV20-1,.,CSAPAGRGETQYF,TGCAGTGCTCCCGCGGGAAGGGGGGAGACCCAGTACTTC
.,TRBJ1-5,TRBV5-1,TRBD1,CASSLAGTGGDFPQHF,TGCGCCAGCAGCTTGGCGGGAACAGGGGGCGATTTTCCCCAGCATTTT
.,TRBJ2-7,TRBV19,TRBD1,CASSAFFGTGYEQYF,TGTGCCAGTAGCGCCTTCTTCGGGACAGGGTACGAGCAGTACTTC
many,TRBJ1-6,TRBV2,.,CASTGDYNSPLHF,TGTGCCAGCACGGGGGACTATAATTCACCCCTCCACTTT
many,TRBJ2-7,TRBV7-2,.,CASSWGPRGQQYF,TGTGCCAGCAGCTGGGGACCAAGGGGCCAGCAGTACTTC
many,TRBJ2-7,TRBV11-3,.,CASSPGGPHHEQYF,TGTGCCAGCAGCCCCGGGGGACCCCATCACGAGCAGTACTTC
many,TRBJ1-4,TRBV7-6,TRBD1,CASSWTGGGSEKLFF,TGTGCCAGCAGCTGGACCGGAGGGGGCAGTGAAAAACTGTTTTTT
.,TRBJ1-2,TRBV7-9,.,CASSPTRGYGYTF,TGTGCCAGCAGTCCCACCAGGGGCTATGGCTACACCTTC
many,TRBJ1-5,TRBV24-1,.,CATSDPGQEGNQPQHF,TGTGCCACCAGTGACCCCGGACAAGAGGGCAATCAGCCCCAGCATTTT
few,TRBJ2-5,TRBV12-3/TRBV12-4,.,CASNQGRAQETQYF,TGTGCCAGCAACCAGGGGAGGGCTCAAGAGACCCAGTACTTC
few,TRBJ2-7,TRBV7-9,.,CASSRFIGLSSYEQYF,TGTGCCAGCAGCCGGTTTATTGGCTTAAGCTCCTACGAGCAGTACTTC
few,TRBJ1-1,TRBV7-9,.,CASSGPQGGAVNTEAFF,TGTGCCAGCAGCGGACCCCAGGGAGGGGCTGTCAACACTGAAGCTTTCTTT
many,TRBJ1-2,TRBV6-1,TRBD1,CASSQTGDYGYTF,TGTGCCAGCAGCCAGACAGGGGACTATGGCTACACCTTC
many,TRBJ2-7,TRBV12-3/TRBV12-4,.,CASRPGLRSYEQYF,TGTGCCAGCAGACCGGGACTCAGAAGCTACGAGCAGTACTTC
.,TRBJ2-7,TRBV6-1,TRBD1,CACSEGQGFDEQYF,TGTGCCTGCAGTGAAGGACAGGGTTTCGACGAGCAGTACTTC
.,TRBJ1-4,TRBV11-1,.,CASQRGINEKLFF,TGCGCCAGCCAACGGGGGATTAATGAAAAACTGTTTTTT
many,TRBJ1-1,TRBV20-1,.,CSAREGHPNTEAFF,TGCAGTGCTAGAGAGGGACATCCGAACACTGAAGCTTTCTTT